The entry that follows covers one T cell receptor (beta chain) sequence. Its target is unknown. These data come from a study of shared clonotypes between healthy human individuals. Study-wide points: Compared with clonotypes that all four donors shared, non-shared clonotypes had lower generation probabilities. Rarefaction indicated that sorted-subset sequencing remained incomplete although depth was large.

Trimming took 4 bases from V and 10 from J, leaving 14 bases between them. The CDR3 totals 13 residues. Germline CDR1 reads SGHTA; CDR2 reads FQGNSA. The repertoire was sequenced with immunoSEQ multiplex PCR; TCRdb's copy has only in-frame clones and lacks some. The sample records millions of clones, more than 80% being singletons. Sequenced material: naive CD4+ T cells sorted from blood. Subset reported: CD45RA+ positively selected. The chain employs TRBV7-2 and TRBJ2-1, with D possibly called TRBD1 or TRBD2 (5 bases each). This receptor was taken from a young man in good health. The CDR3 bases are TGTGCCAGCAGCTCATATCGGGACGTAGAGCAGTTCTTC. This gives the protein CASSSYRDVEQFF.